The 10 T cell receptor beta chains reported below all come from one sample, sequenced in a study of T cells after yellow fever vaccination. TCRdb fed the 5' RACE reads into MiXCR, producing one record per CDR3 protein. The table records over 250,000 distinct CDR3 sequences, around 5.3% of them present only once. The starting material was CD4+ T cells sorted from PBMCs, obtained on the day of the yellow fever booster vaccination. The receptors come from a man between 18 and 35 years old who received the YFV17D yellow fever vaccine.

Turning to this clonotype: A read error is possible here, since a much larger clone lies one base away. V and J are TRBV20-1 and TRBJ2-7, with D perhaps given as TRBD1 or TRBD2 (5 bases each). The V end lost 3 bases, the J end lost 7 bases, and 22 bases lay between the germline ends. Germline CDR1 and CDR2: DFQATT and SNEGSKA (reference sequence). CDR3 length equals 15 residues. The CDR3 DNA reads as TGCAGTGCTAGGGGGGAGCTATCTGGATTTTTAGAGCAGTACTTC. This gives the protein CSARGELSGFLEQYF.

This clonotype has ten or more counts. CDR3: CASSLVASNHNEQFF. CDR3 nucleotide sequence: TGTGCCAGCAGCTTAGTGGCTAGCAACCACAATGAGCAGTTCTTC. V gene TRBV7-9 combines with J gene TRBJ2-1; D is possibly TRBD2 (5 bases). The CDR3 contains 15 residues. The V and J ends lost 1 base and 5 bases respectively, with 12 bases between them. Germline CDR1 SEHNR, CDR2 FQNEAQ (reference sequence).

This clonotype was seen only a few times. Here the CDR3 reads CASSSTGAWETQYF. The CDR3 DNA follows: TGTGCCAGCAGCTCCACAGGGGCATGGGAGACCCAGTACTTC. V gene TRBV5-4 combines with J gene TRBJ2-5; TRBD1 matches 7 bases. Germline trimming cut 3 bases from V and 5 bases from J; bases unmatched to any gene: 7. The CDR3 runs 14 residues. Germline CDR1 is SGHNT and CDR2 is YYREEE (reference sequence).

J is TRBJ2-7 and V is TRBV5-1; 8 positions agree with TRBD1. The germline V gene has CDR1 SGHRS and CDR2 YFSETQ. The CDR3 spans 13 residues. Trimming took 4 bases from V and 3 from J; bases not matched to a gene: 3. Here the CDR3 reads CASSRDRIYEQYF. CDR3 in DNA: TGCGCCAGCAGCCGGGACAGGATCTACGAGCAGTACTTC. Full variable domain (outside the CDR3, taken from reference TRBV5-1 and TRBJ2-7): KAGVTQTPRYLIKTRGQQVTLSCSPISGHRSVSWYQQTPGQGLQFLFEYFSETQRNKGNFPGRFSGRQFSNSRSEMNVSTLELGDSALYLCASSRDRIYEQYFGPGTRLTVT.

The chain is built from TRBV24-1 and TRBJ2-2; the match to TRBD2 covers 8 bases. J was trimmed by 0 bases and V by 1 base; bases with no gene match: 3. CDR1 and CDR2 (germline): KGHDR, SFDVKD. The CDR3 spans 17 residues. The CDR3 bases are TGTGCCACCAGTGATTTTTCGGGGGGGGCGAACACCGGGGAGCTGTTTTTT. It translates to CATSDFSGGANTGELFF.

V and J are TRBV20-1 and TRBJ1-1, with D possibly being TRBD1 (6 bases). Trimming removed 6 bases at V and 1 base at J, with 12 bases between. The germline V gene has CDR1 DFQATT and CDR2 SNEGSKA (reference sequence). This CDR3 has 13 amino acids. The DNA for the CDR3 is TGCAGTGCCAAAAACAGGGAGAACACTGAAGCTTTCTTT. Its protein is CSAKNRENTEAFF.

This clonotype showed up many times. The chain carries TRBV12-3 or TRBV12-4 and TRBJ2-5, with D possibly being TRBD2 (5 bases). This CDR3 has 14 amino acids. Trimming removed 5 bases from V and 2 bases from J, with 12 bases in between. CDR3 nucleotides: TGTGCCAGCAGTCTGAGACGGGGACAAGAGACCCAGTACTTC. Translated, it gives CASSLRRGQETQYF.

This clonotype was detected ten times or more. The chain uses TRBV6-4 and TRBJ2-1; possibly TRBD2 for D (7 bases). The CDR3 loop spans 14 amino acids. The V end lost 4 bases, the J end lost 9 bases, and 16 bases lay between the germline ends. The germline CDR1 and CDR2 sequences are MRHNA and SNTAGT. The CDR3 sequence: CASSGGGAPSEQFF. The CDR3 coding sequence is TGTGCCAGCAGTGGAGGGGGGGCGCCGAGTGAGCAGTTCTTC.

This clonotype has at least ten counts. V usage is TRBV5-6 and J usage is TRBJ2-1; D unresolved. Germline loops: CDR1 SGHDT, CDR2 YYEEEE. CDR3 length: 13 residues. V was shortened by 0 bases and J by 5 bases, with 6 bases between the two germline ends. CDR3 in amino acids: CASSLDENNEQFF. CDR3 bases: TGTGCCAGCAGCTTGGACGAGAACAATGAGCAGTTCTTC.

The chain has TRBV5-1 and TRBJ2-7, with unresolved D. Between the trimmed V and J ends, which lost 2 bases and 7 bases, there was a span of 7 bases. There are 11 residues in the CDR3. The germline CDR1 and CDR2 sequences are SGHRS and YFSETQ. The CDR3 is CASSFWVEQYF. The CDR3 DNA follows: TGCGCCAGCAGCTTTTGGGTGGAGCAGTACTTC. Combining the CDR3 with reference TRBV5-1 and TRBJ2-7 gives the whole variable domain KAGVTQTPRYLIKTRGQQVTLSCSPISGHRSVSWYQQTPGQGLQFLFEYFSETQRNKGNFPGRFSGRQFSNSRSEMNVSTLELGDSALYLCASSFWVEQYFGPGTRLTVT.